This TCR beta chain was profiled in a study of CD8+ T cells in alopecia areata. Overall study findings and caveats: Elevated clonality characterized lesional scalp relative to normal scalp, particularly in alopecia totalis/universalis. Sequences from scalp samples also cover resident alphabeta T cells of normal skin. It was less clear whether patients shared TCRs than it was in mice, possibly because of HLA.

The sorting of PBMCs gave CD4+ and CD8+ T cells. Extraction and reverse transcription of RNA yielded cDNA as the sequencing template. Produced via immunoSEQ multiplex PCR; TCRdb's table is partial and in-frame only. The sample carries 150,000 to 200,000 clones, 50% to 60% recorded once. Notes on this clone: Its antigen is unidentified.

The sequence derives from a human donor in good health. What was sequenced was CD4+ T cells sorted from blood.

The CDR3 region is CSVGALEQFF. The CDR3 DNA follows: TGCAGCGTTGGGGCTCTTGAGCAGTTCTTC. The chain couples TRBV29-1 to TRBJ2-1; unclear D gene. This CDR3 region has 10 residues. The germline gives CDR1 SQVTM, CDR2 ANQGSEA. V lost 4 bases, J lost 9 bases, and 7 bases lay in between.